The T cell receptor beta chain described here comes from a study of PD-1 blockade in classical Hodgkin lymphoma (dated by TCRdb to between 2020 and 2021). Some background on the complete study: The study used TCR beta sequencing and CyTOF to define a peripheral blood immune signature of response to PD-1 blockade in classical Hodgkin lymphoma.

Read against the paper, the sample's time point label means: newly diagnosed, previously untreated cHL patient sample. As a comparison group for the relapsed/refractory trial patients, PBMCs were sequenced from patients with newly diagnosed, previously untreated classical Hodgkin lymphoma. Peripheral blood was collected in 8 mL Vacutainer Cell Preparation Tubes, from which PBMCs were isolated by centrifugation and then cryopreserved. Genomic DNA was extracted with the Qiagen DNeasy kit from unsorted PBMCs and from negatively selected CD4+ and CD8+ fractions. TCR beta CDR3 regions were amplified by immunoSEQ multiplex PCR using primers annealing to V and J segments. Amplification bias was minimized using a synthetic immune receptor repertoire, and residual bias was removed computationally after sequencing. The study's processing was this. Repertoire diversity was quantified as the Shannon entropy index using custom Python scripts. The unsorted, CD4+ and CD8+ repertoires were each analyzed separately, with the exception of combined analyses, where CD4+ and CD8+ sequences were merged in silico. The table comes from immuneACCESS by way of TCRdb, which keeps in-frame sequences with V and J called. Part of the clones is missing from these tables; in studies checked, under half for an unresolved V gene and the rest for unknown reasons. That table furnishes V, J and clone size, whereas the DNA furnished D and trimming. This sample holds approximately 15,000 clones; roughly nine tenths were observed only once. Roughly 3.6% of the sample rests with the top ten.

Details on this clone: What this receptor recognizes is not known. Qualities for individual bases were not recorded, and no much larger clone is one base off.

Measured from the cysteine to the phenylalanine, the CDR3 is 14 residues long. The DNA shown is the 42-base CDR3, in frame from base 1. Trimming costs V 1 base and J 1 base, and their ends lie 8 bases apart. Via the germline V gene, CDR1 is SGHAT and CDR2 FQNNGV. What the research found in general, with its limitations: The study was restricted to a single clinical trial cohort, and the causes of repertoire differences, possibly disease activity or prior therapy, were left undefined. Newly diagnosed patients were reported to have lower baseline TCR diversity than healthy donors, and relapsed/refractory patients were reported to have lower baseline TCR diversity still.

In this chain, TRBV11-2 is recombined with TRBJ2-7; no D gene call is confident. The clonotype comes from a human donor with classical Hodgkin lymphoma. Specimen: peripheral blood mononuclear cells (PBMCs). This receptor has the CDR3 CASSLVSSSYEQYF. The bases read TGTGCCAGCAGCTTAGTTTCTAGTTCCTACGAGCAGTACTTC. Here the CDR3 is joined to the reference TRBV11-2 and TRBJ2-7 genes, and the full variable domain is: EAGVAQSPRYKIIEKRQSVAFWCNPISGHATLYWYQQILGQGPKLLIQFQNNGVVDDSQLPKDRFSAERLKGVDSTLKIQPAKLEDSAVYLCASSLVSSSYEQYFGPGTRLTVT.